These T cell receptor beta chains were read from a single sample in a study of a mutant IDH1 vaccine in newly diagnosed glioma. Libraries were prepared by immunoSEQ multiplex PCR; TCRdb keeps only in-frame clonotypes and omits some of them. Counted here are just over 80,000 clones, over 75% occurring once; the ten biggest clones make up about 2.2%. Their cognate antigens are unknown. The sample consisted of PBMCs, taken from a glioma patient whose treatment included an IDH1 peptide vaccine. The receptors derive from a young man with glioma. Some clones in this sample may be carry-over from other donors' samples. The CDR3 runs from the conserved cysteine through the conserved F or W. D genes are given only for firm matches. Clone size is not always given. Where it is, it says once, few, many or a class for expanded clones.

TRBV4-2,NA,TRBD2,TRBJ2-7,TGTGCCAGCAGCCAACCCTGGGGTGGCGGGGGGGCCTACGAGCAGTACTTC,CASSQPWGGGGAYEQYF
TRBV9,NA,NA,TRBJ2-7,TGTGCCAGCAGCGTAGACTCTTCCTACGAGCAGTACTTC,CASSVDSSYEQYF
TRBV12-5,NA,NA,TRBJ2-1,TGTGCTAGTGGTTTGGGAGGAGAGCAGTTCTTC,CASGLGGEQFF
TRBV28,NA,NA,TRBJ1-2,TGTGCCAGCAGTTTAGGGGGGATTGGAGGAGCTGGCTACACCTTC,CASSLGGIGGAGYTF
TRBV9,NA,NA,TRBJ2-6,TGTGCCAGCAGCACCCCGGCGTCCGGGGCCAACGTCCTGACTTTC,CASSTPASGANVLTF
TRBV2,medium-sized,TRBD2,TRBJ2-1,TGTGCCAGCAGGGAGACTAGCCCTCCTGAGCAGTTCTTC,CASRETSPPEQFF
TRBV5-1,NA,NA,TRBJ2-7,TGCGCCAGCAGCTTGGGAGTACGGGGCCTGGTTCAAGAGCAGTACTTC,CASSLGVRGLVQEQYF
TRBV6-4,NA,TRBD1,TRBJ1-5,TGTGCCAGCAGGACAGGGGTGGATCAGCCCCAGCATTTT,CASRTGVDQPQHF
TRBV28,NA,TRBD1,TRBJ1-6,TGTGCCAGCAGTCTCCGCCCAGGGACAGGGCTTAATTCACCCCTCCACTTT,CASSLRPGTGLNSPLHF
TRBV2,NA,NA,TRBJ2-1,TGTGCCAGCAGTGAGTCAGGGATCTTTGTAGGTGAGCAGTTCTTC,CASSESGIFVGEQFF
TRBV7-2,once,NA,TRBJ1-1,TGTGCCAGCAGCTCGCCGGGACTCCCCCAAAGGGCTTTCTTT,CASSSPGLPQRAFF
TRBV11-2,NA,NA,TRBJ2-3,TGTGCCAGCAGCTTAGGAGGGGTTAGCACAGATACGCAGTATTTT,CASSLGGVSTDTQYF
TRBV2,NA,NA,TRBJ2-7,TGTGCCAGCAGTGAAGACACCTCAGGGATTTCCCACGAGCAGTACTTC,CASSEDTSGISHEQYF
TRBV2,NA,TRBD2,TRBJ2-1,TGTGCCAGCCCGGGACTAGCGGGAGCTGAGCAGTTCTTC,CASPGLAGAEQFF
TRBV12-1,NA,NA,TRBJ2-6,TGTGCCAGCAGCATGCGACCTATAGGACAAAGTCGGGCCAACGTCCTGACTTTC,CASSMRPIGQSRANVLTF
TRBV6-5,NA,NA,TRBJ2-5,TGTGCCAGCAGTCCCCGCGGGGCCCAAGAGACCCAGTACTTC,CASSPRGAQETQYF
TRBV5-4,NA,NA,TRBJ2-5,TGTGCCAGCAGCTTTAGCCGACCTGGGGTTGAGACCCAGTACTTC,CASSFSRPGVETQYF
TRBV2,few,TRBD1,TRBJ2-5,TGTGCCAGCAGCCAGGGGGCTCGGGAGACCCAGTACTTC,CASSQGARETQYF
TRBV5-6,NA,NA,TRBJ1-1,TGTGCCAGCAGCCCCCTGAAGGGTGAGGTCACTGAAGCTTTCTTT,CASSPLKGEVTEAFF
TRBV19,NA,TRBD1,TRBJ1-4,TGTGCCAGTACCGGGACAGTAGGTGAAAAACTGTTTTTT,CASTGTVGEKLFF
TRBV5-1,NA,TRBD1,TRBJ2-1,TGCGCCAGCAGCTTGGCACAGGGGTGGATTGAGCAGTTCTTC,CASSLAQGWIEQFF
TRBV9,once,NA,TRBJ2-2,TGTGCCAGCAGGGGGGCCGGGGAGCTGTTTTTT,CASRGAGELFF
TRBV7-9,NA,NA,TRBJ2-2,TGTGCCAGCAGCTTACCCCTTATGGACAAGGGGGAGCTGTTTTTT,CASSLPLMDKGELFF
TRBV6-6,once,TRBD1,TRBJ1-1,TGTGCCAGCAGTTTAGGGGGCGCGAACACTGAAGCTTTCTTT,CASSLGGANTEAFF
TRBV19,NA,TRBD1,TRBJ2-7,TGTGCCAGCCAACAGGGGACCTACGAGCAGTACTTC,CASQQGTYEQYF
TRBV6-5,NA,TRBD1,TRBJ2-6,TGTGCCAGCAGTTTCTCAGGGGGTGCTGGGGCCAACGTCCTGACTTTC,CASSFSGGAGANVLTF
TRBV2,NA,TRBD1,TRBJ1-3,TGTGCCAGCAGTTACCGGACAGGCGGAAACACCATATATTTT,CASSYRTGGNTIYF
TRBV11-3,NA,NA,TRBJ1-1,TGTGCCAGCAGCTTAGTATCAGACACTGAAGCTTTCTTT,CASSLVSDTEAFF
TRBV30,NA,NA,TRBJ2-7,TGTGCCTGGAGTGACTTATCGACCACCTCGGTCGAGCAGTACTTC,CAWSDLSTTSVEQYF
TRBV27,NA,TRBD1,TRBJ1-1,TGTGCCAGCAGTGTCCCGACAGGGGGAAGAACTGAAGCTTTCTTT,CASSVPTGGRTEAFF
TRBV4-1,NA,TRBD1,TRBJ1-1,TGCGCCAGCAGCCAAGATCCGAACAGGGGGCGGGAAGCTTTCTTT,CASSQDPNRGREAFF
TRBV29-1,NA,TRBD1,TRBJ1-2,TGCAGCACGGGGGACAGAGCTAACTATGGCTACACCTTC,CSTGDRANYGYTF
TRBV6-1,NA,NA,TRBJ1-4,TGTGCCAGCAGTCCTCGGACGGGAAATGAAAAACTGTTTTTT,CASSPRTGNEKLFF